These T cell receptor beta chains were read from a single sample in a study of blood T cell repertoires in COVID-19. This table comes from immunoSEQ multiplex PCR, and its TCRdb copy is limited to in-frame clones, with some not included. The top ten clones hold roughly 8.4% of a sample with over 45,000 clones, roughly 90% of them seen once. Sequenced material: peripheral blood. All receptors derive from a man between 60 and 70 years old with active COVID-19. CDR3s include the opening cysteine and the closing phenylalanine or tryptophan. The D gene is left open where the match is weak.

v_call	d_call	j_call	cdr3_nt	cdr3_aa
TRBV10-1	NA	TRBJ2-1	TGCGCCAGCAGTGATCAGAAGGGGGGGGCCTACAATGAGCAGTTCTTC	CASSDQKGGAYNEQFF
TRBV9	TRBD2	TRBJ2-3	TGTGCCAGCAGGGGACTAGCGGGAGAAACAGATACGCAGTATTTT	CASRGLAGETDTQYF
TRBV24-1	NA	TRBJ2-2	TGTGCCACCAGTGATACCAGACAGGTGAACACCGGGGAGCTGTTTTTT	CATSDTRQVNTGELFF
TRBV29-1	NA	TRBJ1-2	TGCAGCGTTCCGGGGAGCTATGGCTACACCTTC	CSVPGSYGYTF
TRBV2	TRBD2	TRBJ2-1	TGTGCCGGCGGGACTAGCGGGAACAATGAGCAGTTCTTC	CAGGTSGNNEQFF
TRBV9	NA	TRBJ1-2	TGTGCCAGCAGCGTAGCTACAGGGAACTATGGCTACACCTTC	CASSVATGNYGYTF
TRBV7-2	NA	TRBJ2-1	TGTGCCAGCAGGGGGCTAAGCTCCTACAATGAGCAGTTCTTC	CASRGLSSYNEQFF
TRBV5-4	NA	TRBJ1-2	TGTGCCAGCAGCTCACGGGGGGTTGGTGGTGGCTACACCTTC	CASSSRGVGGGYTF
TRBV18	NA	TRBJ2-1	TGTGCCAGCTCCCCCGGGTCGTTCGTAGAATCCCAGAGGAATGAGCAGTTCTTC	CASSPGSFVESQRNEQFF
TRBV19	TRBD1	TRBJ1-4	TGTGCCACCCGGGACAGGGCACATGAAAAACTGTTTTTT	CATRDRAHEKLFF